This T cell receptor beta chain is drawn from a study of CD8+CD57+ T cells in acquired aplastic anemia. Study-wide context: Mean yield of DNA from sorted CD4+ and CD8+ cells was 3 to 3.5 ug.

In germline, CDR1 is SGHRS, CDR2 YFSETQ. The CDR3 runs 15 residues. V lost 7 bases and J lost 8; bases outside the gene matches: 15. The template for TCR beta VDJ and CDR3 sequence profiling was genomic DNA. TCRdb reprocessed the reads via MiXCR and lists one record per CDR3 protein. The sample carries some 150,000 distinct CDR3 sequences, roughly 48% recorded once. Patients selected for sequencing had displayed CD8+CD57+ cell expansion by flow cytometry. Each of the patients presented with severe acquired aplastic anemia. At blood sampling, none of the patients had yet received therapy. Study-wide findings and caveats: Patients and controls had in common some 30 CD8+ CDR3 sequences.

This clonotype was counted once. The antigen remains unidentified. The sample was sorted CD4+, CD8+, or CD8+CD57+ T cells (not recorded which) from PBMCs. The TCR was taken from a human donor with aplastic anemia. This chain links TRBV5-1 with TRBJ1-2; 9 bases agree with TRBD1. CDR3 nucleotides: TGCGCCAGCCGTCCCGGGACAGGGAAAGGTGGCGGCTACACCTTC. Its protein product is CASRPGTGKGGGYTF.